The clone carrying this T cell receptor (beta chain) has only a few counts. Its specificity is not known. The CDR3 is made up of 14 amino acids. V lost 6 bases, J lost 6 bases, and 14 bases lay in between. Germline V gives CDR1 MNHEY, CDR2 SVGEGT. The time point: patch test 1, 2 weeks after DPC sensitization. Treatment noted: therapeutic diphenylcyclopropenone sensitization with weekly scalp DPC. The data are from a study of human T cells and chemical hapten exposure. Study-wide points: Expanded TCRs formed significantly more large CDR3 similarity clusters than controls.

TCRdb redid the calling of the RACE reads with MiXCR, one entry per CDR3 protein. The data contain more than 100,000 distinct CDR3 sequences, around 15% of them singletons. The V and J genes are TRBV6-2 or TRBV6-3 and TRBJ2-2, with no clear D. The material was whole blood, obtained in connection with sensitization to the hapten diphenylcyclopropenone (DPC). This sequence was found in a man aged 18 to 30 with alopecia areata. Some clones in this sample may be carry-over from other donors' samples. The CDR3 DNA reads as TGTGCCAGCAGCCTCCTCAAGGGATCCGGGGAGCTGTTTTTT. Protein: CASSLLKGSGELFF.